These 31 T cell receptor beta chains originate from one sample sequenced in a study of blood T cells in healthy people across ages. A J-beta primer mix and a sample-barcoded 5' primer were used in a second PCR of about 7 to 12 cycles. TCRdb re-called the 5' RACE reads with MiXCR, one entry per CDR3 protein. Of 710,000 or so distinct CDR3 sequences in the sample, about 24% were seen once. The sample taken for sequencing was blood. The receptors stem from a man in his sixties or seventies in good health.

This clonotype was counted only a few times. V is TRBV29-1 and J is TRBJ2-3, with 9 bases aligning to TRBD1. Trimming cost V 7 bases and J 15 bases; bases outside gene matches: 11. CDR1 and CDR2 from the germline V gene are SQVTM and ANQGSEA. The CDR3 has 11 amino acids. CDR3 nucleotide sequence: TGCAGCGCTGCGGGACAGGGTAGTATATATTTT. Its translation: CSAAGQGSIYF.

The rearrangement joins TRBV29-1 to TRBJ2-1, with TRBD1 identical over 8 bases. CDR3 length: 14 amino acids. Germline CDR1 is SQVTM and CDR2 is ANQGSEA. J was trimmed by 5 bases and V by 4 bases; bases with no gene match: 7. CDR3 sequence: CSVVSRGLHNEQFF. The CDR3 bases are TGCAGCGTTGTTTCCAGGGGGCTTCACAATGAGCAGTTCTTC.

This clonotype was detected a few times. A much more abundant neighbour one base away suggests this may be a read error. The chain is built from TRBV12-5 and TRBJ2-4; 8 bases agree with TRBD1. Germline V gives CDR1 LGHNT, CDR2 FRNRAP. The CDR3 covers 14 residues. Trimming took 7 bases from V and 12 from J; bases not matched to a gene: 14. This CDR3 is CASAPGQGRDTQYF. In nucleotides, the CDR3 is TGTGCTAGTGCCCCCGGACAGGGTCGGGACACTCAGTACTTC.

A few counts support this clonotype. V gene TRBV20-1 combines with J gene TRBJ2-5, with D possibly TRBD2 on 6 matching bases. The end of the DNA fits TRBJ2-7 better, so the J call may be wrong. The CDR3 is 13 residues long. CDR1 is DFQATT and CDR2 is SNEGSKA in the germline V gene (reference sequence). CDR3 in amino acids: CSARVGGSYEQYF. For the CDR3, the DNA is TGCAGTGCTAGAGTGGGAGGCTCGTACGAGCAGTACTTC.

This chain connects TRBV20-1 to TRBJ2-3, with TRBD2 matching 9 bases. The V and J ends lost 1 base and 5 bases, in that order; junction bases with no gene match: 4. The CDR3 has 14 amino acids. From germline, CDR1 is DFQATT and CDR2 SNEGSKA (reference sequence). DNA for the CDR3: TGCAGTGCTAGAGGTTGGACTAGCGAAGATACGCAGTATTTT. It codes for CSARGWTSEDTQYF.

This clonotype was counted only a few times. The genes are TRBV6-6 and TRBJ2-3; D call uncertain. Germline V CDR1 and CDR2: MNHNY, SVGAGI (reference sequence). The CDR3 runs to 14 residues. The V end lost 2 bases, the J end lost 2 bases, and 8 bases lay between the germline ends. For the CDR3, the DNA is TGTGCCAGCAGTTACGACACGAACACAGATACGCAGTATTTT. Amino acid sequence: CASSYDTNTDTQYF.

In this sample, this clonotype turned up many times. The chain carries TRBV7-9 and TRBJ2-3; D gene uncertain. The CDR3 covers 16 residues. Trimming removed 3 bases at V and 0 bases at J, with 13 bases between. Germline V CDR1 and CDR2: SEHNR, FQNEAQ (reference sequence). Written as DNA, the CDR3 is TGTGCCAGCAGCTTGGATCTGGGTCCTAGCACAGATACGCAGTATTTT. Translation gives CASSLDLGPSTDTQYF.

This clonotype was counted only a few times. The V and J genes are TRBV12-5 and TRBJ2-3, with a tentative D call TRBD2 (5 bases). CDR1 is LGHNT, CDR2 FRNRAP, per germline. The CDR3 has 14 residues. Deletions cut 6 bases from V and 1 base from J, with 11 bases between. This chain's CDR3 is CASGPTTRTDTQYF. The CDR3 DNA is TGTGCTAGTGGGCCGACTACTCGCACAGATACGCAGTATTTT.

The chain joins TRBV11-2 to TRBJ2-1; D possibly corresponds to TRBD2 (7 bases). Germline CDR1 is SGHAT and CDR2 is FQNNGV. V was clipped by 0 bases and J by 1 base, with 16 bases between them. The CDR3 is made up of 18 amino acids. The CDR3 sequence is CASSLDRGGRRSYNEQFF. CDR3 coding DNA: TGTGCCAGCAGCTTAGATAGGGGGGGGCGCAGGTCCTACAATGAGCAGTTCTTC.

A remark on this clonotype: At one boundary the junction diverges from the germline segment, which might be a read error. The chain uses TRBV7-8 and TRBJ1-2, with D perhaps matching TRBD1 (5 bases). Germline loops: CDR1 SGHVS, CDR2 FQNEAQ. The CDR3 totals 17 residues. CDR3 DNA sequence: TGCGCCAGCAGCTTAGGATCCGGGACTAAGGCCCGGCGGGGCTACACCTTC. As protein: CASSLGSGTKARRGYTF.

This clonotype was found a few times. The chain links TRBV3-1 to TRBJ2-1, with 11 bases fitting TRBD2. The DNA end is more similar to TRBJ2-7, so the J call may be wrong. Germline V CDR1 and CDR2: LGHDT, YNNKEL (reference sequence). The CDR3 is made up of 14 amino acids. The CDR3 DNA follows: TGTGCCAGCAGCCAACTAGCGGGGGGTAGCGAGCAGTACTTC. Its translation: CASSQLAGGSEQYF.

The sample holds a few counts of this clonotype. The chain links TRBV12-3 or TRBV12-4 to TRBJ2-1; D might be TRBD1 or TRBD2, each matching 5 bases. V was pared by 10 bases and J by 0 bases, with 16 bases between. The CDR3 extends over 15 amino acids. This CDR3 is CAITRVGSSYNEQFF. The CDR3 nucleotides are TGTGCCATTACCAGGGTGGGGAGCTCCTACAATGAGCAGTTCTTC.

This clonotype was detected a few times. The J gene is TRBJ2-3, the V gene TRBV24-1, with 13 bases lining up with TRBD2. V lost 3 bases and J lost 0; bases outside the gene matches: 2. CDR1 and CDR2 from the germline V gene are KGHDR and SFDVKD. The CDR3 is made up of 17 amino acids. CDR3 region: CATSDQGLAGSTDTQYF. The CDR3, as DNA: TGTGCCACCAGTGATCAGGGACTAGCGGGGAGCACAGATACGCAGTATTTT.

This clonotype was seen a few times. CDR3 in amino acids: CASTKDLLVEAFF. CDR3 DNA: TGTGCCAGCACCAAGGACCTCCTAGTAGAAGCTTTCTTT. This chain joins TRBV2 and TRBJ1-1; no clear D. V was clipped by 7 bases and J by 8 bases, with 17 bases between them. This CDR3 has 13 amino acids. Germline-derived CDR1 and CDR2 are SNHLY and FYNNEI.

Turning to this clonotype: At one boundary the junction diverges from the germline segment, which might be a read error. This sequence joins TRBV24-1 and TRBJ2-5; 9 bases are a match to TRBD1. In germline, CDR1 is KGHDR, CDR2 SFDVKD. This CDR3 region has 12 residues. The CDR3 reads CATRLTGTGRNF. CDR3 in DNA: TGTGCCACCAGATTGACCGGGACAGGGAGGAACTTC.

The chain uses TRBV7-8 and TRBJ1-2; a possible D gene is TRBD1 (6 bases). The V end was cut by 5 bases, the J end by 8 bases, with 18 bases between. Germline CDR1 reads SGHVS; CDR2 reads FQNEAQ. CDR3 size: 14 residues. The CDR3 nucleotides are TGTGCCAGCAGCCCACAGGGCCTTCCGGACGGCTACACCTTC. Its protein is CASSPQGLPDGYTF.

The genes are TRBV7-9 and TRBJ2-1; no reliable D call. With the DNA end fitting TRBJ2-7 better, the J assignment may be wrong. Germline assignment: CDR1 SEHNR and CDR2 FQNEAQ (reference sequence). The CDR3 is 13 amino acids. CDR3 in amino acids: CASSSRSPYEQYF. DNA of the CDR3: TGTGCCAGCAGCTCCCGGTCCCCCTACGAGCAGTACTTC.

This chain links TRBV20-1 with TRBJ2-1; D gene uncertain. Trimming shortened V by 1 base and J by 3 bases, and 10 bases separated the two germline ends. Looked up from germline, CDR1 is DFQATT and CDR2 is SNEGSKA (reference sequence). CDR3 length: 14 amino acids. CDR3 protein: CSARVATHYNEQFF. The CDR3 DNA is TGCAGTGCTAGAGTGGCTACCCACTACAATGAGCAGTTCTTC.

This clonotype showed up just a few times. The gene calls are TRBV6-1 and TRBJ1-4; D possibly corresponds to TRBD1 (5 bases). V lost 1 base and J lost 8, with 17 bases in between. The CDR3 runs 16 residues. In germline, CDR1 is MNHNS, CDR2 SASEGT. In DNA form, the CDR3 reads TGTGCCAGCAGTGAAGTGGGGCCTTCCTGGGAAGAAAAACTGTTTTTT. Amino acids: CASSEVGPSWEEKLFF.

This clonotype turned up a few times. The rearrangement uses TRBV28 and TRBJ2-1, with TRBD1 matching over 10 bases. Germline lookup yields CDR1 MDHEN and CDR2 SYDVKM. CDR3 length: 15 amino acids. Trimming took 5 bases from V and 8 from J; bases not matched to a gene: 9. The CDR3 DNA reads TGTGCCAGCAGTACTCCGACAGGGGGCAGCGATGAGCAGTTCTTC. Residues: CASSTPTGGSDEQFF.

In its sample, this clonotype was seen a few times. The chain couples TRBV20-1 to TRBJ2-3; 7 bases are a match to TRBD2. J lost 6 bases, V lost 6 bases, and 15 bases had no gene match. Per germline, CDR1 DFQATT and CDR2 SNEGSKA (reference sequence). This CDR3 has 15 residues. The CDR3 region has the DNA TGCAGTGCCAGCGGGGTATTTTCGGGGTGGGATACGCAGTATTTT. Translation: CSASGVFSGWDTQYF.

In its sample, this clonotype was seen a few times. The genes are TRBV18 and TRBJ2-5, with 9 bases fitting TRBD2. The J call may be incorrect, as the DNA end agrees better with TRBJ2-1. Germline V gene sequence: CDR1 KGHSH, CDR2 LQKENI. The CDR3 has 16 residues. As DNA, the CDR3 is TGTGCCAGCTCACCGCCGGGACTAGCACACATCAGGGAGCAGTTCTTC. This translates into CASSPPGLAHIREQFF.

This clonotype has at least ten counts. V gene TRBV20-1 combines with J gene TRBJ2-7; 11 nucleotides match TRBD2. Germline CDR1 is DFQATT and CDR2 is SNEGSKA (reference sequence). CDR3 length equals 14 residues. V was pared by 2 bases and J by 4 bases, with 4 bases of the junction left unmatched. The CDR3 DNA follows: TGCAGTGCTAGATTGGGACTAGCGGAGTACGAGCAGTACGTC. Translation gives CSARLGLAEYEQYV.

The chain joins TRBV7-9 to TRBJ1-1; D gene uncertain. Germline V gene lookup returns CDR1 SEHNR and CDR2 FQNEAQ (reference sequence). The length of the CDR3 is 14 residues. V was shortened by 1 base and J by 10 bases, with 16 bases between the two germline ends. CDR3 nucleotides: TGTGCCAGCAGCTTAGACAGTAAAGTAGATCGAGCTTTCTTT. Encoded protein: CASSLDSKVDRAFF.

The chain is built from TRBV20-1 and TRBJ2-3; TRBD2 matches at 8 bases. Unmatched junction bases numbered 12, after V lost 6 bases and J lost 4 bases. Germline-derived CDR1 and CDR2 are DFQATT and SNEGSKA (reference sequence). CDR3 length equals 15 residues. This CDR3 reads CSAPPREGHADTQYF. The CDR3 DNA follows: TGCAGTGCCCCACCCCGGGAGGGCCACGCAGATACGCAGTATTTT.

In this sample, this clonotype turned up a few times. The chain carries TRBV5-1 and TRBJ2-5; D tentatively reads TRBD1 or TRBD2 (5 bases each). The J call may be mistaken, given a closer DNA end match to TRBJ2-7. CDR1 SGHRS and CDR2 YFSETQ come from the germline V gene. The CDR3 extends over 13 amino acids. The CDR3 loop is CASSAAGSREQYF. CDR3 coding DNA: TGCGCCAGCAGCGCCGCAGGGAGCCGCGAGCAGTACTTC.

The chain recombines TRBV18 with TRBJ1-2; 8 positions agree with TRBD1. The CDR3 loop spans 15 amino acids. Germline lookup yields CDR1 KGHSH and CDR2 LQKENI. Trimming removed 2 bases from V and 2 bases from J; junction bases left unmatched: 4. The CDR3, as DNA: TGTGCCAGCTCACCATCGCCAGGGGGCAACTATGGCTACACCTTC. It translates to CASSPSPGGNYGYTF.

This clonotype was seen a few times. The V call is TRBV20-1, the J call TRBJ1-2; 9 bases are shared with TRBD1. The CDR3 totals 16 residues. Unmatched junction bases numbered 6, after V lost 1 base and J lost 0 bases. Germline assignment: CDR1 DFQATT and CDR2 SNEGSKA (reference sequence). The CDR3 loop reads CSARVTGGRANYGYTF. CDR3 DNA: TGCAGTGCTAGAGTTACAGGGGGCAGGGCTAACTATGGCTACACCTTC.

With respect to this clonotype: An end of the junction does not agree with germline; a read error may underlie this. V usage is TRBV14 and J usage is TRBJ2-5, with D possibly being TRBD1 (5 bases). The last part of the DNA fits TRBJ2-7 better; the J call may be wrong. Germline-derived CDR1 and CDR2 are SGHDN and FVKESK. The length of the CDR3 is 15 residues. This CDR3 is CASSQGVGQSYEQYF. The CDR3 bases are TGTGCCAGCAGTCAAGGGGTGGGTCAGTCCTACGAGCAGTACTTC.

This rearrangement joins TRBV5-1 to TRBJ2-7; tentative D call: TRBD1 (5 bases). V lost 2 bases and J lost 3, with 9 bases in between. The V gene's germline CDR1 is SGHRS and CDR2 YFSETQ. The CDR3 loop spans 13 amino acids. The CDR3 spells CASSFQGNYEQYF. The CDR3 bases are TGCGCCAGCAGCTTTCAGGGTAACTACGAGCAGTACTTC.

This clonotype was found a few times. The chain recombines TRBV29-1 with TRBJ1-4, with 8 bases fitting TRBD1. The CDR3 extends over 14 amino acids. Losses at the gene ends were 4 bases for V and 4 bases for J; bases not matched to a gene: 5. CDR1 and CDR2 (germline): SQVTM, ANQGSEA. The CDR3 DNA reads as TGCAGCGTTGCGCCAGGGGGCCTTAATGAAAAACTGTTTTTT. It specifies CSVAPGGLNEKLFF.